The 26 T cell receptor beta chains below were found in one sample sequenced in a study of blood T cell repertoires in COVID-19. Data came from immunoSEQ multiplex PCR; TCRdb stores just in-frame clones and leaves some out. The sample comprises 100,000 to 150,000 clones, more than 75% of which are singletons, and about 2.1% rests with the top ten. Sequencing used peripheral blood. Every receptor here comes from a man between 65 and 80 years old with active COVID-19.

This clone was observed a single time. The chain carries TRBV5-1 and TRBJ2-7; 8 bases match TRBD2. Germline values: CDR1 SGHRS, CDR2 YFSETQ. V dropped 3 bases and J dropped 2; count of bases not matched to a gene: 4. This CDR3 has 14 residues. CDR3 in amino acids: CASSSDGRAYEQYF. DNA of the CDR3: TGCGCCAGCAGCTCGGACGGGAGGGCCTACGAGCAGTACTTC.

The rearrangement joins TRBV30 to TRBJ2-7, with TRBD1 identical over 8 bases. The V gene end was trimmed by 0 bases and the J gene end by 6 bases; junction bases not matched to a gene: 10. Germline V gene sequence: CDR1 GTSNPN, CDR2 SVGIG (reference sequence). The CDR3 contains 15 residues. CDR3 nucleotides: TGTGCCTGGAGTGTACTAGGACAGGGAGCTCGCGAGCAGTACTTC. Its translation is CAWSVLGQGAREQYF.

V and J are TRBV27 and TRBJ2-2; TRBD1 is a possible D gene (6 bases). With 7 bases removed from V and 1 base from J, the gap between germline ends came to 13 bases. This CDR3 has 15 residues. Germline V gene data show CDR1 as MNHEY and CDR2 as SMNVEV (reference sequence). The CDR3 DNA reads TGTGCCAGCACCCCGACAGGTCGGAACACCGGGGAGCTGTTTTTT. This translates into CASTPTGRNTGELFF.

Details on this clone: The sample contains more than one DNA sequence encoding this CDR3. The CDR3 spells CSARGSYEQYF. The DNA of the CDR3 is TGCAGTGCTAGGGGCTCATACGAGCAGTACTTC. This chain connects TRBV20-1 to TRBJ2-7; D gene ambiguous. Trimming removed 3 bases from V and 4 bases from J, with 7 bases in between. Germline CDR1 reads DFQATT; CDR2 reads SNEGSKA (reference sequence). This CDR3 has 11 residues.

The gene calls are TRBV29-1 and TRBJ2-4; D may be TRBD1 (6 bases). Germline loops: CDR1 SQVTM, CDR2 ANQGSEA. Trimming pared 5 bases from V and 3 bases from J, leaving 11 bases between. This CDR3 comprises 13 residues. CDR3 sequence: CSVSDRSKNIQYF. The CDR3 DNA is TGCAGCGTTTCCGACAGGAGCAAAAACATTCAGTACTTC.

This chain connects TRBV27 to TRBJ2-7; 9 bases fit TRBD2. CDR3 size: 15 residues. Germline CDR1 is MNHEY and CDR2 is SMNVEV (reference sequence). V was clipped by 2 bases and J by 2 bases; unmatched bases: 4. CDR3 amino acids: CASSLMASGAYEQYF. CDR3 nucleotide sequence: TGTGCCAGCAGTTTAATGGCTAGCGGGGCCTACGAGCAGTACTTC.

The rearrangement uses TRBV28 and TRBJ2-1, with 10 positions matching TRBD1. Germline-derived CDR1 and CDR2 are MDHEN and SYDVKM. The CDR3 totals 15 residues. With V trimmed by 7 bases and J by 6 bases, 9 bases remained unmatched. CDR3 region: CASTSTGQGLNEQFF. The CDR3 DNA reads TGTGCCAGCACCTCCACGGGACAGGGGCTCAATGAGCAGTTCTTC.

To note about this clone: Within the sample, other DNA sequences also encode this same CDR3. The chain is built from TRBV20-1 and TRBJ1-1; D remains ambiguous. There are 11 residues in the CDR3. The ends were cut back, 6 bases at V and 1 base at J, with 6 bases in the middle. Germline CDR1 is DFQATT and CDR2 is SNEGSKA (reference sequence). The CDR3 here is CSAAGNTEAFF. The CDR3 DNA reads TGCAGTGCGGCGGGGAACACTGAAGCTTTCTTT.

The chain recombines TRBV5-1 with TRBJ2-7; TRBD2 aligns across 11 bases. The length of the CDR3 is 16 residues. The ends lost 1 base at V and 4 bases at J; junction bases unmatched: 7. Germline V gives CDR1 SGHRS, CDR2 YFSETQ. CDR3: CASSLRSGLAEYEQYF. The CDR3 DNA is TGCGCCAGCAGCTTGAGATCGGGACTAGCGGAGTACGAGCAGTACTTC.

This rearrangement joins TRBV28 to TRBJ2-7, with TRBD1 matching over 10 bases. The CDR3 has 13 amino acids. Germline CDR1 MDHEN, CDR2 SYDVKM. V shed 10 bases and J 0 bases; nucleotides not matched to a gene: 3. The CDR3 DNA reads TGTGCCACTTGGGACAGGGGCTCCTACGAGCAGTACTTC. Amino acid sequence: CATWDRGSYEQYF.

This chain's CDR3 is CASSIKGISGRIHEQYF. The CDR3 DNA reads TGTGCCAGTAGTATTAAAGGAATTAGCGGGAGGATCCACGAGCAGTACTTC. The chain employs TRBV19 and TRBJ2-7; the match to TRBD2 covers 10 bases. V trimming: 3 bases; J trimming: 5 bases; junction bases outside the gene matches: 13. CDR1 and CDR2 (germline): LNHDA, SQIVND (reference sequence). The length of the CDR3 is 17 residues.

The genes are TRBV5-1 and TRBJ1-1; D is undetermined. V dropped 0 bases and J dropped 3 bases, with 9 bases sitting between them. The CDR3 sequence is 14 residues long. Per the germline V gene, CDR1 is SGHRS and CDR2 is YFSETQ. CDR3 protein: CASSLGYLDTEAFF. The CDR3 DNA sequence: TGCGCCAGCAGCTTGGGGTACTTAGACACTGAAGCTTTCTTT. Full variable domain (missing parts from reference TRBV5-1 and TRBJ1-1): KAGVTQTPRYLIKTRGQQVTLSCSPISGHRSVSWYQQTPGQGLQFLFEYFSETQRNKGNFPGRFSGRQFSNSRSEMNVSTLELGDSALYLCASSLGYLDTEAFFGQGTRLTVV.

The rearrangement joins TRBV6-2 or TRBV6-3 to TRBJ2-5; D is perhaps TRBD2 (5 bases). CDR3 length: 13 residues. V was shortened by 5 bases and J by 7 bases, with 14 bases between the two germline ends. Germline CDR1 is MNHEY and CDR2 is SVGEGT. The CDR3 is CASSRPQGGTQYF. In DNA form, the CDR3 reads TGTGCCAGCAGTCGACCCCAAGGAGGGACCCAGTACTTC.

V and J are TRBV28 and TRBJ2-1; TRBD2 is a possible D gene (6 bases). CDR3 length: 14 amino acids. V dropped 8 bases and J dropped 7 bases, with 18 bases sitting between them. Looked up from germline, CDR1 is MDHEN and CDR2 is SYDVKM. This chain's CDR3 is CASFFGQGGNEQFF. Written as DNA, the CDR3 is TGTGCCAGCTTTTTTGGTCAGGGAGGAAATGAGCAGTTCTTC.

The rearrangement uses TRBV7-2 and TRBJ2-1; D perhaps matches TRBD2 (5 bases). Germline V lookup: CDR1 SGHTA, CDR2 FQGNSA. V lost 0 bases and J 3 bases, leaving 9 bases between the germline ends. This CDR3 comprises 15 residues. DNA for the CDR3: TGTGCCAGCAGCTTAGCGGGAGATAGCTACAATGAGCAGTTCTTC. Protein sequence: CASSLAGDSYNEQFF.

The V gene is TRBV18, the J gene TRBJ1-1, with a tentative D call TRBD1 (5 bases). Per the germline V gene, CDR1 is KGHSH and CDR2 is LQKENI. The V end was cut by 10 bases, the J end by 1 base, with 13 bases between. The CDR3 runs to 13 residues. The CDR3 nucleotides are TGTGCCACCAAACAGGCATCGAACACTGAAGCTTTCTTT. It translates to CATKQASNTEAFF.

This clone was recorded only once. This chain connects TRBV5-1 to TRBJ1-4; 7 bases fit TRBD1. Trimming removed 3 bases from V and 4 bases from J; junction bases left unmatched: 9. CDR3 size: 16 residues. Looked up from germline, CDR1 is SGHRS and CDR2 is YFSETQ. The CDR3 region has the DNA TGCGCCAGCAGCTCGGGGAAGGGGGCAAGTAATGAAAAACTGTTTTTT. Translating it yields CASSSGKGASNEKLFF.

This chain joins TRBV5-4 and TRBJ2-1; the match to TRBD2 covers 7 bases. The V and J ends lost 3 bases and 6 bases, in that order; junction bases with no gene match: 9. This CDR3 has 15 residues. Per the germline V gene, CDR1 is SGHNT and CDR2 is YYREEE (reference sequence). The CDR3 spells CASSSAGFPPNEQFF. The CDR3 nucleotides read TGTGCCAGCAGCTCAGCGGGATTCCCCCCCAATGAGCAGTTCTTC. The whole variable domain, filled in from reference TRBV5-4 and TRBJ2-1, reads ETGVTQSPTHLIKTRGQQVTLRCSSQSGHNTVSWYQQALGQGPQFIFQYYREEENGRGNFPPRFSGLQFPNYSSELNVNALELDDSALYLCASSSAGFPPNEQFFGPGTRLTVL.

The chain links TRBV27 to TRBJ1-5; 9 nucleotides agree with TRBD1. Germline loops: CDR1 MNHEY, CDR2 SMNVEV (reference sequence). CDR3 size: 16 residues. The V segment lost 6 bases and the J segment 1 base; nucleotides outside the gene matches: 7. The CDR3 region is CASRGTGLGSNQPQHF. The DNA of the CDR3 is TGTGCCAGCAGGGGGACAGGGCTTGGGAGCAATCAGCCCCAGCATTTT.

This chain uses TRBV10-3 with TRBJ1-1; D uncertain. V lost 4 bases and J 1 base, leaving 7 bases between the germline ends. The CDR3 runs to 13 residues. Germline V CDR1 and CDR2: ENHRY, SYGVKD. The CDR3 region is CAISGRGNTEAFF. Written as DNA, the CDR3 is TGTGCCATCAGTGGTCGCGGGAACACTGAAGCTTTCTTT.

This sequence joins TRBV18 and TRBJ2-7, with D perhaps matching TRBD2 (5 bases). The germline gives CDR1 KGHSH, CDR2 LQKENI. Trimming took off 6 bases at V and 0 bases at J, with 12 bases between the two ends. This CDR3 contains 14 residues. CDR3 region: CASSRSRASYEQYF. CDR3 nucleotides: TGTGCCAGCTCGAGGTCGCGGGCCTCCTACGAGCAGTACTTC.

This clone was seen just once. The V gene is TRBV5-1, the J gene TRBJ2-1; unclear D gene. Germline values: CDR1 SGHRS, CDR2 YFSETQ. The CDR3 is 17 amino acids. V was cut by 0 bases and J by 0 bases, with 13 bases left in between. Here the CDR3 reads CASSLGLQLSSYNEQFF. CDR3 nucleotides: TGCGCCAGCAGCTTGGGTTTACAGCTAAGCTCCTACAATGAGCAGTTCTTC.

V usage is TRBV19 and J usage is TRBJ2-7; TRBD1 is a possible D gene (6 bases). This CDR3 region has 16 residues. CDR1 is LNHDA, CDR2 SQIVND, per germline (reference sequence). V lost 1 base, J lost 0 bases, and 13 bases lay in between. CDR3 nucleotides: TGTGCCAGTAGTATAGGTGCGACAGGCGTCTCCTACGAGCAGTACTTC. As protein: CASSIGATGVSYEQYF.

The chain recombines TRBV24-1 with TRBJ2-7; 10 bases fit TRBD1. V lost 4 bases, J lost 7 bases, and 9 bases stayed unmatched. The CDR3 is 15 residues long. Germline-derived CDR1 and CDR2 are KGHDR and SFDVKD. CDR3 sequence: CATSDRDRGLGEQYF. CDR3 nucleotide sequence: TGTGCCACCAGTGACCGGGACAGGGGTCTAGGGGAGCAGTACTTC.

V and J are TRBV6-5 and TRBJ1-1; D gene uncertain. The ends were cut back, 2 bases at V and 4 bases at J, with 8 bases in the middle. The CDR3 is 13 residues long. From germline, CDR1 is MNHEY and CDR2 SVGAGI. The DNA of the CDR3 is TGTGCCAGCAGTTACAAAGAGAGCACTGAAGCTTTCTTT. Protein product: CASSYKESTEAFF.

The V call is TRBV6-5, the J call TRBJ2-1, with a weak D call TRBD2 (6 bases). V lost 7 bases and J lost 4, with 17 bases in between. In germline, CDR1 is MNHEY, CDR2 SVGAGI. The CDR3 is 15 amino acids. The CDR3 protein is CASTRRSGPYNEQFF. The DNA for the CDR3 is TGTGCCAGCACCAGACGGAGCGGGCCTTACAATGAGCAGTTCTTC.